This entry concerns a single TCR beta chain. The data were taken from a study of shared clonotypes between healthy human individuals. Study context: The cohort had two women and three men, ages 18 to 49.

The CDR3 sequence is 14 residues long. The V gene's germline CDR1 is WNHNN and CDR2 SYGVQD (reference sequence). V shed 4 bases and J shed 3 bases, with 12 bases lying between them. Replicate PCRs were loaded with 250 to 350 ng DNA from unsorted PBMC, about 30,000 T cell genomes. TCRdb's copy holds only in-frame clones and misses some; the assay was immunoSEQ multiplex PCR. The sample contains 520,000 or so clones, roughly 78% of which appear only once. The chain is built from TRBV10-1 and TRBJ2-5; possibly TRBD1 for D (6 bases). This clonotype was obtained from a woman aged 40-49 years in good health. Some clones in this sample may be carry-over from other donors' samples. The sample consisted of PBMCs. The chain's CDR3 is CASSAGSGEETQYF. The CDR3 nucleotides read TGCGCCAGCAGTGCGGGGTCAGGGGAAGAGACCCAGTACTTC.